This T cell receptor beta chain was sequenced for a study of cytomegalovirus exposure and HLA in healthy donors. Study-wide points: In presence/absence analyses, roughly uniform sequencing depth across donors was assumed. Association of approximately 16,000 TCR beta sequences with HLA alleles was found at 0.05 false discovery rate in a later analysis. Fewer N-insertions than the roughly 670-donor mean were reportedly shown by an Asian-associated ancestry cluster in a later analysis.

Use of 60 Vbeta and 13 Jbeta primers characterized the PCR. Sequencing used immunoSEQ multiplex PCR; TCRdb keeps in-frame clones, though not all of them. The data contain 90,000 to 120,000 clones, more than 75% of them singletons. CDR1 and CDR2 from the germline V gene are MNHNS and SASEGT. The trim removed 7 bases at V and 3 bases at J, leaving 10 bases unmatched. This CDR3 spans 15 amino acids. Of note for this clone: As yet, its antigen is unknown.

The TCR comes from a woman between 18 and 29 years old in good health and CMV-seropositive. Sequencing was done on a sample of PBMCs. The chain employs TRBV6-1 and TRBJ1-1, with 8 bases lining up with TRBD1. CDR3 in DNA: TGTGCCAGCAAGGCCCTCCAGGGGGCCGACACTGAAGCTTTCTTT. Its protein is CASKALQGADTEAFF.